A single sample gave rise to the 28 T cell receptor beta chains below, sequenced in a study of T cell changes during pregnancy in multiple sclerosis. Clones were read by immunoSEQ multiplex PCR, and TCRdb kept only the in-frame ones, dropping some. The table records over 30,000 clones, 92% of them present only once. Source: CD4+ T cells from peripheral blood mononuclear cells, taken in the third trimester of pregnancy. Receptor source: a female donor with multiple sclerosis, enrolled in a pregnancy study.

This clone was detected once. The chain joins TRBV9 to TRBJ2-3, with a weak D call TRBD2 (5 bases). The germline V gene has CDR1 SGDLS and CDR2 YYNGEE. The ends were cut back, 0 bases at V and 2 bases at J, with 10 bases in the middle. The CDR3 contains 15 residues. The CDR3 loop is CASSVAGSYTDTQYF. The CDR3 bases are TGTGCCAGCAGCGTAGCGGGGTCTTACACAGATACGCAGTATTTT.

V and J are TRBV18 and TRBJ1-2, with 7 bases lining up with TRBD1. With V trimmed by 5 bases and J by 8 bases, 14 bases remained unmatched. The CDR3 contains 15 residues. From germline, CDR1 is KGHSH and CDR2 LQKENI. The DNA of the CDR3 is TGTGCCAGCTCAGGGGCGGTCACAGGGGAATTCGGCTACACCTTC. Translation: CASSGAVTGEFGYTF.

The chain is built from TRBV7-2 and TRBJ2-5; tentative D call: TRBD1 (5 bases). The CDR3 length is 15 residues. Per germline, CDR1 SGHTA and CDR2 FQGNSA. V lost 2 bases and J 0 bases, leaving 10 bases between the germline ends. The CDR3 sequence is CASSLRAGNQETQYF. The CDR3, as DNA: TGTGCCAGCAGCTTAAGGGCAGGGAACCAAGAGACCCAGTACTTC.

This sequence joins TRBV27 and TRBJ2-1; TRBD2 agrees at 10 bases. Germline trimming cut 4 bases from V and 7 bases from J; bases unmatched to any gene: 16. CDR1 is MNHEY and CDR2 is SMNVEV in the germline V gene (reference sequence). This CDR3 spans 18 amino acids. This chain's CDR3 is CASSSYLTQREGGNEQFF. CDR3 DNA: TGTGCCAGCAGTTCGTACCTAACTCAGCGGGAGGGCGGGAATGAGCAGTTCTTC.

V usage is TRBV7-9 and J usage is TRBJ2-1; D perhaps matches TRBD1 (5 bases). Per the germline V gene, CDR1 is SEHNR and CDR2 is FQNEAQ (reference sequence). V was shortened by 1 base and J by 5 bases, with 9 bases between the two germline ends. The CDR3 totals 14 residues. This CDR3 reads CASSLVPRDNEQFF. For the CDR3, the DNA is TGTGCCAGCAGCTTAGTCCCCAGGGACAATGAGCAGTTCTTC.

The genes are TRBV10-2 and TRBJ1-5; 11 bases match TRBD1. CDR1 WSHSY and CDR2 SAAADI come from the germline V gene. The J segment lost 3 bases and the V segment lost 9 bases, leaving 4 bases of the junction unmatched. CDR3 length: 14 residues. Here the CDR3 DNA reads TGCGCCAGTAGGGGACAGGGGGACAATCAGCCCCAGCATTTT. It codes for CASRGQGDNQPQHF.

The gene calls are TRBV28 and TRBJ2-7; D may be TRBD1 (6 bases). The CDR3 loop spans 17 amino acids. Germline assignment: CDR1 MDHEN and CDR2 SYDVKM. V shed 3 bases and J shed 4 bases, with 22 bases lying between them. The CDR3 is CASSFPRGGTEQYEQYF. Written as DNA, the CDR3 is TGTGCCAGCAGTTTCCCCAGGGGTGGCACGGAACAATACGAGCAGTACTTC. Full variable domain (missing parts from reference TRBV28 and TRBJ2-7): DVKVTQSSRYLVKRTGEKVFLECVQDMDHENMFWYRQDPGLGLRLIYFSYDVKMKEKGDIPEGYSVSREKKERFSLILESASTNQTSMYLCASSFPRGGTEQYEQYFGPGTRLTVT.

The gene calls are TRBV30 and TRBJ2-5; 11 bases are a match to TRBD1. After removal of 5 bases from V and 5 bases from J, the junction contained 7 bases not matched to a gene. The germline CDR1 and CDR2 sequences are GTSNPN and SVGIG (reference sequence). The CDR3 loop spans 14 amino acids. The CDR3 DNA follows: TGTGCCTGGTCCGGGACAGGGGGTAGGGAGACCCAGTACTTC. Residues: CAWSGTGGRETQYF. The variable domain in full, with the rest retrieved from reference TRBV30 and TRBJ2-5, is SQTIHQWPATLVQPVGSPLSLECTVEGTSNPNLYWYRQAAGRGLQLLFYSVGIGQISSEVPQNLSASRPQDRQFILSSKKLLLSDSGFYLCAWSGTGGRETQYFGPGTRLLVL.

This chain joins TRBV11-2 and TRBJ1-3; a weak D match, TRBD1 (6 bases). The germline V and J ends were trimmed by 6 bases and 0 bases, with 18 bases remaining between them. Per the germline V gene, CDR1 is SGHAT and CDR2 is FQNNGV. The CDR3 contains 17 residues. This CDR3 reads CASSHKGGASSGNTIYF. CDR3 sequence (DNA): TGTGCCAGCAGTCATAAGGGGGGGGCGAGCTCTGGAAACACCATATATTTT. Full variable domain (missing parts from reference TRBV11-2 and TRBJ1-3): EAGVAQSPRYKIIEKRQSVAFWCNPISGHATLYWYQQILGQGPKLLIQFQNNGVVDDSQLPKDRFSAERLKGVDSTLKIQPAKLEDSAVYLCASSHKGGASSGNTIYFGEGSWLTVV.

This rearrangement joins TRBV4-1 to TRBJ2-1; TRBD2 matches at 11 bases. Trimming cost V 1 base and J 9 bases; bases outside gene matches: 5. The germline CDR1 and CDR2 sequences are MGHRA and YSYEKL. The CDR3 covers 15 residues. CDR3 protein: CASSQGSSGRIEQFF. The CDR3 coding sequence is TGCGCCAGCAGCCAAGGGTCTAGCGGGAGGATTGAGCAGTTCTTC.

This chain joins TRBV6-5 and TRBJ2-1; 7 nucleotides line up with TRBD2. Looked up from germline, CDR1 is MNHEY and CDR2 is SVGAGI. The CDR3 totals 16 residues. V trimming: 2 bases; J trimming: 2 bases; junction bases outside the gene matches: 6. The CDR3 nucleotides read TGTGCCAGCAGTTACGGCCTAGCGGTGACCTACAATGAGCAGTTCTTC. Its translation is CASSYGLAVTYNEQFF.

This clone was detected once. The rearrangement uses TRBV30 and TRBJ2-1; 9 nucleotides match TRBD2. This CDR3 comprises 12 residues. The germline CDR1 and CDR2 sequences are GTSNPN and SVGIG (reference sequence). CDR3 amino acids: CAGSSGGNEQFF. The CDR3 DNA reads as TGTGCTGGTAGTAGCGGGGGCAATGAGCAGTTCTTC. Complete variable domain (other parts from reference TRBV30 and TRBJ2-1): SQTIHQWPATLVQPVGSPLSLECTVEGTSNPNLYWYRQAAGRGLQLLFYSVGIGQISSEVPQNLSASRPQDRQFILSSKKLLLSDSGFYLCAGSSGGNEQFFGPGTRLTVL.

The CDR3 spells CAWSVPQIETQYF. CDR3 DNA: TGTGCCTGGAGTGTACCGCAGATAGAGACCCAGTACTTC. The rearrangement joins TRBV30 to TRBJ2-5; D not resolved. This CDR3 has 13 amino acids. Trimming left V 0 bases short and J 4 bases short, with 9 bases between. Germline CDR1 is GTSNPN and CDR2 is SVGIG (reference sequence).

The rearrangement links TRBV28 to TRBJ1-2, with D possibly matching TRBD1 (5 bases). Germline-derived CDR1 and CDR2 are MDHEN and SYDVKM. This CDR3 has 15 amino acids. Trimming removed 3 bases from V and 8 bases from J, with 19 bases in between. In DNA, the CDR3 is TGTGCCAGCAGTTTGATGAAGCAGGGAAGGCTCGGCTACACCTTC. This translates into CASSLMKQGRLGYTF.

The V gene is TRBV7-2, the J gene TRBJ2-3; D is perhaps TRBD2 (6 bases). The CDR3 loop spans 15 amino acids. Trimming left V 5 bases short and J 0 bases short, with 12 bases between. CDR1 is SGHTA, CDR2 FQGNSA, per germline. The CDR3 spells CASSPPSGSTDTQYF. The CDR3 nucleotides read TGTGCCAGCAGCCCCCCCAGCGGGAGCACAGATACGCAGTATTTT.

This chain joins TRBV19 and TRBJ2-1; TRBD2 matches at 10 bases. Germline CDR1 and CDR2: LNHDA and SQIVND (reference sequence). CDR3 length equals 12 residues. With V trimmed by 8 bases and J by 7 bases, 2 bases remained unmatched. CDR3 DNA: TGTGCCAGTTTGGGACTAGCGAATGAGCAGTTCTTC. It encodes CASLGLANEQFF. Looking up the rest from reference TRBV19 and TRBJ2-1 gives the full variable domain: DGGITQSPKYLFRKEGQNVTLSCEQNLNHDAMYWYRQDPGQGLRLIYYSQIVNDFQKGDIAEGYSVSREKKESFPLTVTSAQKNPTAFYLCASLGLANEQFFGPGTRLTVL.

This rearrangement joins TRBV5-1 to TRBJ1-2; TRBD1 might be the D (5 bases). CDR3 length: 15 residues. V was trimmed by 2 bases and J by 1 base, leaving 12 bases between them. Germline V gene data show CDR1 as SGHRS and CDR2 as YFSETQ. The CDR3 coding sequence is TGCGCCAGCAGCTTAAGCGACAGTTTTAACTATGGCTACACCTTC. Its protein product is CASSLSDSFNYGYTF. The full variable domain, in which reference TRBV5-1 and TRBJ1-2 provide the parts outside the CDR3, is KAGVTQTPRYLIKTRGQQVTLSCSPISGHRSVSWYQQTPGQGLQFLFEYFSETQRNKGNFPGRFSGRQFSNSRSEMNVSTLELGDSALYLCASSLSDSFNYGYTFGSGTRLTVV.

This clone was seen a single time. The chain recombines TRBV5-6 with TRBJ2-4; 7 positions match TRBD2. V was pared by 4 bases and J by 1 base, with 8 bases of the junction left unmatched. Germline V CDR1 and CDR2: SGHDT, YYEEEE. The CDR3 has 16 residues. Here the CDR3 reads CASSPGHGGAKNIQYF. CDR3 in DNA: TGTGCCAGCAGCCCGGGTCACGGGGGGGCCAAAAACATTCAGTACTTC.

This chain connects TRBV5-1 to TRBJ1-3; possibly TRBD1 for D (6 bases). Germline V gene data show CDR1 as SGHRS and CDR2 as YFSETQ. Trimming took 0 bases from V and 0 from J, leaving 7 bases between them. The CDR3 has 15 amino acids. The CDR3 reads CASSLEDSSGNTIYF. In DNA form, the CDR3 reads TGCGCCAGCAGCTTGGAGGACAGCTCTGGAAACACCATATATTTT. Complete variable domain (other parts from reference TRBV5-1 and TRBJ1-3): KAGVTQTPRYLIKTRGQQVTLSCSPISGHRSVSWYQQTPGQGLQFLFEYFSETQRNKGNFPGRFSGRQFSNSRSEMNVSTLELGDSALYLCASSLEDSSGNTIYFGEGSWLTVV.

CDR3 sequence (DNA): TGCGCCAGCAGCTTGGCCCCACAGGGGTATGGCTACACCTTC. Translation gives CASSLAPQGYGYTF. The V and J genes are TRBV5-1 and TRBJ1-2; TRBD1 matches at 7 bases. This CDR3 comprises 14 residues. Unmatched junction bases numbered 4, after V lost 0 bases and J lost 5 bases. Germline loops: CDR1 SGHRS, CDR2 YFSETQ.

CDR3 in DNA: TGTGCCAGCAGCCAAAAGGGACTAGCGGGGCGGGGCGAGCAGTACTTC. Its translation is CASSQKGLAGRGEQYF. V gene TRBV7-2 combines with J gene TRBJ2-7, with 13 bases fitting TRBD2. CDR1 and CDR2 (germline): SGHTA, FQGNSA. The junction had 10 bases not matched to a gene; V was cut back by 5 bases and J by 6 bases. The CDR3 extends over 16 amino acids.

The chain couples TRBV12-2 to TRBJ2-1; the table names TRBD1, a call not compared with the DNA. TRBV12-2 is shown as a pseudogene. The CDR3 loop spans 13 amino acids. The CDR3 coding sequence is TGTGCAAGTCGCTGGACAGGGGGCGGTGAGCAGTTCTTC. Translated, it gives CASRWTGGGEQFF.

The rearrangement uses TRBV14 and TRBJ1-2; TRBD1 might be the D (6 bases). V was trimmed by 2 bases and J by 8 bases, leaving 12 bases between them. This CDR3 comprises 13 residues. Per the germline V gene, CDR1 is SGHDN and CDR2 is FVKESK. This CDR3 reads CASSQNQGLGYTF. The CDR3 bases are TGTGCCAGCAGCCAAAATCAGGGGCTCGGCTACACCTTC.

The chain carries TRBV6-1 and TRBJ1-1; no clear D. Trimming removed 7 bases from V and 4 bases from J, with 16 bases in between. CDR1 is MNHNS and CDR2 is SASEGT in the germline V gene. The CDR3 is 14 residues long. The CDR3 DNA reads TGTGCCAGCATACCCGGGTCGGCGGGCACTGAAGCTTTCTTT. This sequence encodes CASIPGSAGTEAFF.

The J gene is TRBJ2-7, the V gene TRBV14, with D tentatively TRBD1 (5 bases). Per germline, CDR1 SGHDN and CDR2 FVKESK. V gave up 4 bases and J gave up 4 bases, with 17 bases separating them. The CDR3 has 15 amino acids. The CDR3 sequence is CASSRSAGFGYEQYF. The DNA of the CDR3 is TGTGCCAGCAGCCGAAGTGCAGGGTTCGGGTACGAGCAGTACTTC.

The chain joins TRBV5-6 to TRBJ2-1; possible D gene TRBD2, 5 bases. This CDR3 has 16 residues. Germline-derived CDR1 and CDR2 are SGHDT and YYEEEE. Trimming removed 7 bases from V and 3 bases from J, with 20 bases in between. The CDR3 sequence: CASAPRVGVLYNEQFF. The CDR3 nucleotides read TGTGCCAGCGCCCCTCGGGTGGGAGTCCTCTACAATGAGCAGTTCTTC.

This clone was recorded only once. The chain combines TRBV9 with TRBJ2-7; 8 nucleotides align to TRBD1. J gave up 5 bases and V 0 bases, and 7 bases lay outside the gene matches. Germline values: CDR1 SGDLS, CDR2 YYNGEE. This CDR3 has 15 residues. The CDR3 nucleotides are TGTGCCAGCAGCGTAGGGTGGACAGGGAACGACGAGCAGTACTTC. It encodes CASSVGWTGNDEQYF.

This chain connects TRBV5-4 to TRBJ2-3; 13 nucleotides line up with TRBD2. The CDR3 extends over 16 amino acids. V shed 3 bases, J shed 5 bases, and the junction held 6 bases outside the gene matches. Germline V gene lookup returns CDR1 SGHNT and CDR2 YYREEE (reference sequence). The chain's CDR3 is CASSSRLAGGQDTQYF. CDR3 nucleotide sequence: TGTGCCAGCAGCTCAAGACTAGCGGGAGGCCAAGATACGCAGTATTTT. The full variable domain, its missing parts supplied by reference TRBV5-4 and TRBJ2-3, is ETGVTQSPTHLIKTRGQQVTLRCSSQSGHNTVSWYQQALGQGPQFIFQYYREEENGRGNFPPRFSGLQFPNYSSELNVNALELDDSALYLCASSSRLAGGQDTQYFGPGTRLTVL.